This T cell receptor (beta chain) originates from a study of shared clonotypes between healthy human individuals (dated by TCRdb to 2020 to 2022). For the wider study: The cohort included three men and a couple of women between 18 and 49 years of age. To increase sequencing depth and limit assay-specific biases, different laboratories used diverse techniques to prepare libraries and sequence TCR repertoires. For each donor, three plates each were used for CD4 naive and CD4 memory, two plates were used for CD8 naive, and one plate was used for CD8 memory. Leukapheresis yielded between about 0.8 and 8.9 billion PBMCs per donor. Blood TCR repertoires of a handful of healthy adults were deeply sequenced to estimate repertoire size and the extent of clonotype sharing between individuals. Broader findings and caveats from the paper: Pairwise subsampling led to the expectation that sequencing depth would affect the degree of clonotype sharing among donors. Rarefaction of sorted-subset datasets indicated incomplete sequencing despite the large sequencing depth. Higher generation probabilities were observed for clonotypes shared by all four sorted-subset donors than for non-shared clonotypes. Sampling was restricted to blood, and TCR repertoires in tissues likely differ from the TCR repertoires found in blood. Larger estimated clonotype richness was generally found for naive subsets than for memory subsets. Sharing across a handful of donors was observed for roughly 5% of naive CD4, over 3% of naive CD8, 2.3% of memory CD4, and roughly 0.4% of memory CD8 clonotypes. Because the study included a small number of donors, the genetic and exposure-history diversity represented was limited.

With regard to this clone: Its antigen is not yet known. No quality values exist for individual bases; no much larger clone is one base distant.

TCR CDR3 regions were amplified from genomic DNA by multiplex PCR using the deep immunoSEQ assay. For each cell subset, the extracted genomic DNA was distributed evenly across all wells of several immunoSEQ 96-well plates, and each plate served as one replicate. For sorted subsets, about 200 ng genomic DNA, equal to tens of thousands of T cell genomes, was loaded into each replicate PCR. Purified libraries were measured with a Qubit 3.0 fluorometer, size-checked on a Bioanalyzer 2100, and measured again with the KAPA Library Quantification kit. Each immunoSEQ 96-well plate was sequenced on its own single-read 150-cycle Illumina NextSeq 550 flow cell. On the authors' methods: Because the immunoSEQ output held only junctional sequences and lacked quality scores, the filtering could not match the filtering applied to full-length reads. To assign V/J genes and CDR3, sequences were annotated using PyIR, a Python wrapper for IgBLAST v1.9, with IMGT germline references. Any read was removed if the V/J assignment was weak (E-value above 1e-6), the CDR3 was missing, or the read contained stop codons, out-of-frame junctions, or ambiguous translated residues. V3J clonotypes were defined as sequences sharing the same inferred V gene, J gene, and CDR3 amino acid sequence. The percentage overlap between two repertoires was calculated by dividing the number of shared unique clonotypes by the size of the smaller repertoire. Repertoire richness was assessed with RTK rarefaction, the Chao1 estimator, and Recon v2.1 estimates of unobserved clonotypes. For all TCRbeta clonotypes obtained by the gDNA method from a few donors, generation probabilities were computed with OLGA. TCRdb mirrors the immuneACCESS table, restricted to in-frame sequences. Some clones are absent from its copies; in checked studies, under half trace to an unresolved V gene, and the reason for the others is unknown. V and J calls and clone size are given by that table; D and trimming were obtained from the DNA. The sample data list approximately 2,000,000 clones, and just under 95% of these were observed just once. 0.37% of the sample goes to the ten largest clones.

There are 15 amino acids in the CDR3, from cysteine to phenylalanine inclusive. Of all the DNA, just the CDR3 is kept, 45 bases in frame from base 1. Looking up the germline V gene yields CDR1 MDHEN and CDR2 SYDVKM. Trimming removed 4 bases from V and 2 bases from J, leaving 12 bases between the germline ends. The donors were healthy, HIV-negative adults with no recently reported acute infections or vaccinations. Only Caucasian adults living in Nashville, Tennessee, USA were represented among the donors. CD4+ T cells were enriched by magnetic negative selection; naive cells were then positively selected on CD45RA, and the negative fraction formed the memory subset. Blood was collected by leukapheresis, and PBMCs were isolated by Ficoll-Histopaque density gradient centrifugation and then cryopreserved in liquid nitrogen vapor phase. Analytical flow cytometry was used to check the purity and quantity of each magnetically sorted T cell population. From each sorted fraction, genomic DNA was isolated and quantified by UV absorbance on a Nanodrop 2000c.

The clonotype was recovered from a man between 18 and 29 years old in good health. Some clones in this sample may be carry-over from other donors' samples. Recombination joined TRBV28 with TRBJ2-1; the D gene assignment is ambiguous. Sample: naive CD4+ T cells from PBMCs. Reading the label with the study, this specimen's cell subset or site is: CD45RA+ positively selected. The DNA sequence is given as TGTGCCAGCAGTTCACCAGAGAAACCCTACAATGAGCAGTTCTTC. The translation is CASSSPEKPYNEQFF.